The entry below gives a single TCR beta chain sequence along with its context. This sample is drawn from a study of cytomegalovirus exposure and HLA in healthy donors. The PCR contained 60 Vbeta and 13 Jbeta primers. Assay: immunoSEQ multiplex PCR; the TCRdb copy retains only in-frame clones and omits some. This table holds approximately 77,000 clones, roughly four fifths found once. This clonotype originated in a man between 40 and 49 years old in good health and CMV-seronegative. Sequencing used PBMCs.

CDR3 nucleotides: TGCAGCGTTGAAGGGGCTAGCGGGGTTGCCTACGAGCAGTACTTC. Translated, it gives CSVEGASGVAYEQYF. The chain recombines TRBV29-1 with TRBJ2-7, with 9 nucleotides matching TRBD2. CDR1 and CDR2 (germline): SQVTM, ANQGSEA. The CDR3 has 15 residues. Germline trimming cut 1 base from V and 2 bases from J; bases unmatched to any gene: 6.